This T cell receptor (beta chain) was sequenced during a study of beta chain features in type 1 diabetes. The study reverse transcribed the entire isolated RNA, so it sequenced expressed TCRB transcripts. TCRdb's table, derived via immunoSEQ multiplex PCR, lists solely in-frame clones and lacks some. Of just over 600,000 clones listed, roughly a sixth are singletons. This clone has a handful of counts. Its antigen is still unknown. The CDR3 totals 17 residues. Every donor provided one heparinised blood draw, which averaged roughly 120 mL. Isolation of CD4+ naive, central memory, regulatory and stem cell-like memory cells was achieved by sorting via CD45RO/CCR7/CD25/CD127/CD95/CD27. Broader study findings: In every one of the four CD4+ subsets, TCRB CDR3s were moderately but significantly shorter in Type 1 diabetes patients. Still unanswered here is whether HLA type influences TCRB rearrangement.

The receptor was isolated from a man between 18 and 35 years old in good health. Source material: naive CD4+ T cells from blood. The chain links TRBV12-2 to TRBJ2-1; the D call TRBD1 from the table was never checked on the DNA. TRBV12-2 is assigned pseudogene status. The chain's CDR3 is CASRPPVRGLRYNEQFF. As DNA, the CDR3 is TGTGCAAGTCGCCCCCCTGTGAGGGGGCTGAGGTACAATGAGCAGTTCTTC.